The 28 T cell receptor beta chains presented below share a single source sample, sequenced in a study of T cells after yellow fever vaccination. One entry per CDR3 protein results from TCRdb running MiXCR on the 5' RACE reads. In the table there are some 320,000 distinct CDR3 sequences, approximately 9% of which are singletons. Sequenced here: PBMCs, sampled on the day of the first yellow fever vaccination. These receptors all come from a man aged 18 to 30 who received the YFV17D yellow fever vaccine.

The chain joins TRBV5-1 to TRBJ1-4; 10 nucleotides agree with TRBD1. In germline, CDR1 is SGHRS, CDR2 YFSETQ. The V and J ends lost 3 bases and 8 bases, in that order; junction bases with no gene match: 4. The CDR3 runs to 14 residues. CDR3 nucleotide sequence: TGCGCCAGCAGCTCCGGGACAGGGGTGGAAAAACTGTTTTTT. Encoded protein: CASSSGTGVEKLFF.

This clonotype showed up just a few times. V and J are TRBV12-3 or TRBV12-4 and TRBJ1-1; 8 bases match TRBD1. The V segment lost 4 bases and the J segment 5 bases; nucleotides outside the gene matches: 6. There are 14 residues in the CDR3. The CDR3 coding sequence is TGTGCCAGCAGTTCGGACAGGGTTAGGACTGAAGCTTTCTTT. Translated: CASSSDRVRTEAFF.

The chain carries TRBV9 and TRBJ2-1; 8 nucleotides match TRBD2. Germline V gene sequence: CDR1 SGDLS, CDR2 YYNGEE. This CDR3 has 15 residues. Trimming removed 0 bases from V and 4 bases from J; junction bases left unmatched: 3. CDR3 sequence: CASSVGPSGYNEQFF. CDR3 sequence (DNA): TGTGCCAGCAGCGTAGGGCCTAGCGGGTACAATGAGCAGTTCTTC.

The table lists this clonotype with a few counts. The chain carries TRBV7-9 and TRBJ1-6; 12 positions match TRBD1. Trimming at V came to 8 bases and at J to 6 bases, leaving 8 bases not matched to a gene. Looked up from germline, CDR1 is SEHNR and CDR2 is FQNEAQ (reference sequence). The CDR3 runs 16 residues. In DNA form, the CDR3 reads TGTGCCAGCGGTCCGGGACAGGGGGCTGTTAATTCACCCCTCCACTTT. This translates into CASGPGQGAVNSPLHF. Drawing the rest from reference TRBV7-9 and TRBJ1-6, the complete variable domain is DTGVSQNPRHKITKRGQNVTFRCDPISEHNRLYWYRQTLGQGPEFLTYFQNEAQLEKSRLLSDRFSAERPKGSFSTLEIQRTEQGDSAMYLCASGPGQGAVNSPLHFGNGTRLTVT.

In its sample, this clonotype was seen many times. The chain uses TRBV5-1 and TRBJ1-1; possible D gene TRBD1, 5 bases. CDR1 SGHRS and CDR2 YFSETQ come from the germline V gene. This CDR3 has 14 residues. Trimming pared 2 bases from V and 0 bases from J, leaving 8 bases between. In DNA, the CDR3 is TGCGCCAGCAGCTTTAACAGGTTGAACACTGAAGCTTTCTTT. Its translation: CASSFNRLNTEAFF.

This clonotype was seen a few times. Written as DNA, the CDR3 is TGTGCTAGTGGTTTCCGGGTTCGGGGGAACACCGGGGAGCTGTTTTTT. Translating it yields CASGFRVRGNTGELFF. The chain joins TRBV12-5 to TRBJ2-2; maybe TRBD2 (5 bases). The length of the CDR3 is 16 residues. V was trimmed by 3 bases and J by 1 base, leaving 12 bases between them. Germline V gives CDR1 LGHNT, CDR2 FRNRAP. The whole variable domain, filled in from reference TRBV12-5 and TRBJ2-2, reads DARVTQTPRHKVTEMGQEVTMRCQPILGHNTVFWYRQTMMQGLELLAYFRNRAPLDDSGMPKDRFSAEMPDATLATLKIQPSEPRDSAVYFCASGFRVRGNTGELFFGEGSRLTVL.

This clonotype was seen more than once but under ten times. The V and J genes are TRBV7-6 and TRBJ2-5; TRBD1 might be the D (6 bases). Per germline, CDR1 SGHVS and CDR2 FNYEAQ. This CDR3 comprises 15 residues. With 6 bases removed from V and 2 bases from J, the gap between germline ends came to 16 bases. This CDR3 reads CASSRGLRNQETQYF. The DNA for the CDR3 is TGTGCCAGCAGTAGGGGGTTGCGAAATCAAGAGACCCAGTACTTC.

This clonotype was seen only a few times. V and J are TRBV6-6 and TRBJ2-6; D gene ambiguous. Germline V gene data show CDR1 as MNHNY and CDR2 as SVGAGI (reference sequence). The CDR3 covers 11 residues. V dropped 8 bases and J dropped 4 bases, with 3 bases sitting between them. The CDR3 DNA is TGTGCCAGCTCCGGGGCCAACGTCCTGACTTTC. It specifies CASSGANVLTF.

The rearrangement uses TRBV12-3 or TRBV12-4 and TRBJ1-2; D gene uncertain. The CDR3 has 14 residues. V was cut by 4 bases and J by 4 bases, with 13 bases left in between. The CDR3, as DNA: TGTGCCAGCAGTTCCCGGGAATTAGCCTATGGCTACACCTTC. Protein sequence: CASSSRELAYGYTF.

The chain joins TRBV4-1 to TRBJ2-1; 9 bases fit TRBD2. V was pared by 2 bases and J by 6 bases, with 5 bases of the junction left unmatched. Germline CDR1 reads MGHRA; CDR2 reads YSYEKL. The CDR3 has 15 residues. In DNA form, the CDR3 reads TGCGCCAGCAGCCAAAGGACTAGCGAGATCAATGAGCAGTTCTTC. It specifies CASSQRTSEINEQFF.

As for this clonotype: An end of the junction does not agree with germline; a read error may underlie this. This chain connects TRBV7-2 to TRBJ2-3; TRBD2 matches 9 bases. The CDR3 is made up of 17 amino acids. Germline V CDR1 and CDR2: SGHTA, FQGNSA. The chain's CDR3 is CASSLAGRGGSTDTQYF. In DNA form, the CDR3 reads TGTGCCAGCAGCCTAGCCGGGCGGGGGGGAAGCACAGATACGCAGTATTTT.

V is TRBV2 and J is TRBJ1-4; no firm D call. The V gene's germline CDR1 is SNHLY and CDR2 FYNNEI. The CDR3 length is 15 residues. With 3 bases removed from V and 8 bases from J, the gap between germline ends came to 16 bases. The CDR3 nucleotides are TGTGCCAGCAGTGAGCAGCCCATGGGCAACGAAAAACTGTTTTTT. It encodes CASSEQPMGNEKLFF.

This clonotype was counted between two and nine times. The DNA for the CDR3 is TGTGCCGGCTCACAGGGGGAAGGGACTGAAGCTTTCTTT. It is translated as CAGSQGEGTEAFF. This chain joins TRBV7-9 and TRBJ1-1, with TRBD1 matching over 8 bases. Per the germline V gene, CDR1 is SEHNR and CDR2 is FQNEAQ (reference sequence). This CDR3 contains 13 residues. V shed 11 bases, J shed 5 bases, and the junction held 10 bases outside the gene matches.

This clonotype turned up a few times. V usage is TRBV28 and J usage is TRBJ2-1; the match to TRBD2 covers 12 bases. The V segment lost 7 bases and the J segment 4 bases; nucleotides outside the gene matches: 5. The CDR3 is made up of 15 amino acids. From germline, CDR1 is MDHEN and CDR2 SYDVKM. This chain's CDR3 is CASNPGLAGYNEQFF. CDR3 bases: TGTGCCAGCAACCCGGGACTAGCGGGTTACAATGAGCAGTTCTTC.

This clonotype was seen more than once but under ten times. The V gene is TRBV5-1, the J gene TRBJ2-1; 11 positions match TRBD2. V lost 4 bases, J lost 0 bases, and 9 bases stayed unmatched. The CDR3 extends over 18 amino acids. CDR1 and CDR2 (germline): SGHRS, YFSETQ. The CDR3 DNA follows: TGCGCCAGCAGCCCCGCTGCACTAGCGGGGGCCTCCTACAATGAGCAGTTCTTC. This gives the protein CASSPAALAGASYNEQFF.

This clonotype was observed a handful of times. The V and J genes are TRBV5-1 and TRBJ2-4; D is perhaps TRBD2 (6 bases). The germline V and J ends were trimmed by 4 bases and 4 bases, with 21 bases remaining between them. Germline loops: CDR1 SGHRS, CDR2 YFSETQ. The CDR3 is made up of 17 amino acids. The CDR3 DNA sequence: TGCGCCAGCAGCACCCCGGGCGCGGGACCAGCTAAAAACATTCAGTACTTC. Encoded protein: CASSTPGAGPAKNIQYF.

V gene TRBV19 combines with J gene TRBJ1-5, with 9 nucleotides matching TRBD1. J was trimmed by 1 base and V by 3 bases; bases with no gene match: 13. The germline V gene encodes CDR1 LNHDA and CDR2 SQIVND (reference sequence). The CDR3 contains 19 residues. The chain's CDR3 is CASSIITGTGRFSNQPQHF. In nucleotides, the CDR3 is TGTGCCAGTAGTATTATCACTGGGACAGGGCGATTCAGCAATCAGCCCCAGCATTTT.

This clonotype occurred many times. The chain has TRBV12-3 or TRBV12-4 and TRBJ2-2; maybe TRBD2 (6 bases). This CDR3 has 13 residues. V was shortened by 1 base and J by 7 bases, with 7 bases between the two germline ends. The CDR3 DNA follows: TGTGCCAGCAGTTTAGGGGGGGTCGGGGAGCTGTTTTTT. Its translation is CASSLGGVGELFF.

This clonotype was detected a few times. This chain connects TRBV5-1 to TRBJ2-5; D uncertain. V was shortened by 2 bases and J by 1 base, with 6 bases between the two germline ends. The CDR3 runs 13 residues. The germline V gene has CDR1 SGHRS and CDR2 YFSETQ. This CDR3 is CASSFNSQETQYF. As DNA, the CDR3 is TGCGCCAGCAGCTTTAACTCCCAAGAGACCCAGTACTTC.

In its sample, this clonotype was seen a few times. The rearrangement joins TRBV12-3 or TRBV12-4 to TRBJ1-5, with a possible D match to TRBD1 (5 bases). CDR3 length equals 15 residues. Trimming pared 2 bases from V and 5 bases from J, leaving 13 bases between. CDR3 in amino acids: CASSLFDSHYQPQHF. The CDR3 DNA reads TGTGCCAGCAGTTTATTCGACAGCCATTATCAGCCCCAGCATTTT.

The chain links TRBV7-6 to TRBJ2-3; 7 bases agree with TRBD2. The CDR3 length is 16 residues. The germline V gene encodes CDR1 SGHVS and CDR2 FNYEAQ. Germline trimming cut 4 bases from V and 2 bases from J; bases unmatched to any gene: 9. Written as DNA, the CDR3 is TGTGCCAGCAGCTCATTCGGGAGCGGGGACACAGATACGCAGTATTTT. Translation gives CASSSFGSGDTDTQYF.

The chain links TRBV4-3 to TRBJ2-4; unclear D gene. V lost 1 base, J lost 4 bases, and 8 bases lay in between. The germline V gene has CDR1 LGHNA and CDR2 YSLEER. CDR3 length equals 14 residues. CDR3 in DNA: TGCGCCAGCAGCCAAGGGACCGATAAAAACATTCAGTACTTC. Its translation is CASSQGTDKNIQYF.

The V gene is TRBV5-1, the J gene TRBJ1-2, with D hard to call. V lost 2 bases, J lost 8 bases, and 13 bases lay in between. The length of the CDR3 is 13 residues. Germline V gene lookup returns CDR1 SGHRS and CDR2 YFSETQ. CDR3 sequence: CASSFIPGRGYTF. The CDR3 nucleotides read TGCGCCAGCAGCTTTATTCCCGGGCGCGGCTACACCTTC. The full variable domain, in which reference TRBV5-1 and TRBJ1-2 provide the parts outside the CDR3, is KAGVTQTPRYLIKTRGQQVTLSCSPISGHRSVSWYQQTPGQGLQFLFEYFSETQRNKGNFPGRFSGRQFSNSRSEMNVSTLELGDSALYLCASSFIPGRGYTFGSGTRLTVV.

The genes are TRBV20-1 and TRBJ1-4, with a possible D match to TRBD1 (5 bases). Germline CDR1 reads DFQATT; CDR2 reads SNEGSKA (reference sequence). The CDR3 is made up of 14 amino acids. Between the trimmed V and J ends, which lost 0 bases and 7 bases, there was a span of 12 bases. The CDR3 spells CSARDFQGGEKLFF. CDR3 coding DNA: TGCAGTGCTAGAGATTTTCAGGGTGGTGAAAAACTGTTTTTT.

The chain combines TRBV10-2 with TRBJ1-5, with D hard to call. Trimming left V 4 bases short and J 5 bases short, with 9 bases between. CDR1 and CDR2 (germline): WSHSY, SAAADI. CDR3 length: 13 amino acids. The CDR3 DNA reads TGCGCCAGCAGTGGTGTTACCCATCAGCCCCAGCATTTT. Amino acids: CASSGVTHQPQHF.

This clonotype has only a few counts. This sequence joins TRBV29-1 and TRBJ1-1, with D possibly being TRBD1 (6 bases). Germline values: CDR1 SQVTM, CDR2 ANQGSEA. V was cut by 1 base and J by 5 bases, with 14 bases left in between. CDR3 size: 14 residues. This CDR3 reads CSVEAKGGRTEAFF. The CDR3, as DNA: TGCAGCGTTGAAGCGAAAGGGGGGAGGACTGAAGCTTTCTTT.

The chain couples TRBV29-1 to TRBJ1-2, with a possible D match to TRBD1 (5 bases). Germline V CDR1 and CDR2: SQVTM, ANQGSEA. V was clipped by 6 bases and J by 6 bases, with 20 bases between them. The CDR3 contains 14 residues. CDR3: CSVQEVGRENGYTF. The CDR3 DNA reads as TGCAGCGTGCAAGAGGTCGGCAGGGAGAATGGCTACACCTTC.

The chain couples TRBV20-1 to TRBJ1-5; TRBD1 matches 8 bases. The V gene end was trimmed by 1 base and the J gene end by 6 bases; junction bases not matched to a gene: 8. The CDR3 runs to 15 residues. Germline V gene data show CDR1 as DFQATT and CDR2 as SNEGSKA (reference sequence). CDR3 sequence (DNA): TGCAGTGCTAGAGTCCTGCGGACAGGGCTTCAGCCCCAGCATTTT. As protein: CSARVLRTGLQPQHF.